This paragraph covers one TCR beta chain sequence. This sample is part of a study of blood T cell repertoires in COVID-19. Across the study: Acute and convalescent COVID-19 samples came from the United States, Italy and Spain. T cells, B-cell-depleted T cells, or PBMCs provided the cDNA or gDNA that served as material.

In the original analysis: Estimation of nucleated cell counts was performed using reference gene primer amplification. Measured with immunoSEQ multiplex PCR; TCRdb has only the in-frame clones, and not every one. That table furnishes V, J and clone size, whereas the DNA furnished D and trimming. This table holds about 190,000 clones, roughly four fifths found once. The clonotype originates from a middle-aged woman with acute or convalescent COVID-19. Sequences were obtained from peripheral blood.

Here the CDR3 DNA reads TGTGCCAGCAGCTTTCTAGGAGGTGACAGGGAGCATGGCTACACCTTC. This codes for CASSFLGGDREHGYTF. The V call is TRBV7-6, the J call TRBJ1-2; 7 bases map to TRBD1. Germline loops: CDR1 SGHVS, CDR2 FNYEAQ. The CDR3 is made up of 16 amino acids. V was pared by 3 bases and J by 6 bases, with 13 bases of the junction left unmatched.